The 24 T cell receptor beta chains below were found in one sample sequenced in a study of blood T cells in healthy people across ages. Then a second PCR, running roughly 6 to 12 cycles, was carried out with a sample-barcoded 5' primer and a J-beta primer mix. TCRdb re-derived calls from the 5' RACE reads in MiXCR, one entry per CDR3 protein. The sample records 1 million to 1.2 million distinct CDR3 sequences, approximately 38% being singletons. The source material was blood. The receptor source for this set is a man between 18 and 35 years old in good health.

This clonotype turned up a few times. This rearrangement joins TRBV6-4 to TRBJ2-2; D gene uncertain. The CDR3 has 13 amino acids. V lost 6 bases to trimming and J lost 1 base, with 6 bases between them. Germline-derived CDR1 and CDR2 are MRHNA and SNTAGT. This CDR3 reads CASRGENTGELFF. The CDR3 coding sequence is TGTGCCAGCAGAGGCGAGAACACCGGGGAGCTGTTTTTT.

Only a few counts were recorded for this clonotype. V is TRBV2 and J is TRBJ2-5; the D gene could be TRBD1 or TRBD2 (5 bases each). CDR3 length equals 12 residues. In germline, CDR1 is SNHLY, CDR2 FYNNEI. V dropped 7 bases and J dropped 7 bases, with 13 bases sitting between them. The CDR3 loop reads CASTLDGGTQYF. DNA for the CDR3: TGTGCCAGCACCTTAGATGGGGGGACCCAGTACTTC.

The V call is TRBV20-1, the J call TRBJ2-1; tentatively, D is TRBD1 or TRBD2 (5 bases each). Trimming pared 1 base from V and 1 base from J, leaving 20 bases between. CDR3 size: 18 residues. Germline V gives CDR1 DFQATT, CDR2 SNEGSKA (reference sequence). The CDR3 DNA is TGCAGTGCTAGAGTTGTCGGGGCACCGAGAAGATCCTACAATGAGCAGTTCTTC. Translating it yields CSARVVGAPRRSYNEQFF.

V gene TRBV5-6 combines with J gene TRBJ2-5; the D call may be TRBD1 or TRBD2 (5 bases each). The DNA matches TRBJ2-7 better at its end, which makes the J call doubtful. This CDR3 region has 15 residues. Per germline, CDR1 SGHDT and CDR2 YYEEEE. The CDR3: CASSLPGTGKYEQYF. DNA for the CDR3: TGTGCCAGCAGCTTGCCCGGGACGGGCAAATACGAGCAGTACTTC.

This clonotype was seen more than once but under ten times. This chain uses TRBV2 with TRBJ2-4; D assignment may be TRBD1 or TRBD2 (5 bases each). The assigned J gene may be wrong: the sequence end matches TRBJ2-7 better. The CDR3 is 13 residues long. CDR1 is SNHLY and CDR2 is FYNNEI in the germline V gene. The CDR3 here is CASGDRDRYEQYF. DNA for the CDR3: TGTGCCAGCGGAGATAGGGACCGATACGAGCAGTACTTC.

The chain links TRBV6-2 or TRBV6-3 to TRBJ2-2, with 9 bases that match TRBD2. The CDR3 covers 16 residues. J gave up 2 bases and V 7 bases, and 8 bases lay outside the gene matches. The V gene's germline CDR1 is MNHEY and CDR2 SVGEGT. This CDR3 reads CASKQAGGINTGELFF. In nucleotides, the CDR3 is TGTGCCAGCAAACAAGCGGGGGGAATAAACACCGGGGAGCTGTTTTTT.

This chain links TRBV12-3 or TRBV12-4 with TRBJ2-3; 7 bases fit TRBD1. This CDR3 is 16 amino acids long. V shed 4 bases, J shed 3 bases, and the junction held 10 bases outside the gene matches. CDR3 sequence reads: CASSSGQVLLTDTQYF. The CDR3 region has the DNA TGTGCCAGCAGTTCAGGACAGGTGCTTTTGACAGATACGCAGTATTTT.

This rearrangement joins TRBV20-1 to TRBJ2-1; possible D gene TRBD2, 5 bases. CDR1 is DFQATT, CDR2 SNEGSKA, per germline (reference sequence). Deletions cut 4 bases from V and 3 bases from J, with 13 bases between. The length of the CDR3 is 14 residues. CDR3 protein: CSAKPSGLYNEQFF. Here the CDR3 DNA reads TGCAGTGCTAAGCCCTCCGGACTCTACAATGAGCAGTTCTTC.

This clonotype has more than one count but fewer than ten. V gene TRBV12-3 or TRBV12-4 combines with J gene TRBJ2-1; 7 bases agree with TRBD1. The CDR3 runs to 14 residues. J was trimmed by 3 bases and V by 3 bases; bases with no gene match: 2. CDR3 in amino acids: CASSLTGFYNEQFF. CDR3 DNA: TGTGCCAGCAGTTTGACAGGGTTCTACAATGAGCAGTTCTTC.

This clonotype occurred many times. The gene calls are TRBV3-1 and TRBJ1-2, with D tentatively TRBD1 (5 bases). The CDR3 consists of 13 residues. Trimming removed 3 bases at V and 5 bases at J, with 10 bases between. The V gene's germline CDR1 is LGHDT and CDR2 YNNKEL (reference sequence). CDR3 in DNA: TGTGCCAGCAGCCAGGGACTTACGTATGGCTACACCTTC. Protein: CASSQGLTYGYTF.

This clonotype was counted only a few times. The rearrangement uses TRBV13 and TRBJ2-1, with D uncertain. Looked up from germline, CDR1 is PRHDT and CDR2 is FYEKMQ (reference sequence). The V gene lost 5 bases and the J gene lost 0 bases, with 14 bases spanning the gap. The CDR3 consists of 16 residues. The DNA for the CDR3 is TGTGCCAGCAGCGATCCTGGCAGTAGCTCCTACAATGAGCAGTTCTTC. This codes for CASSDPGSSSYNEQFF.

The chain recombines TRBV5-1 with TRBJ2-3; D is perhaps TRBD1 or TRBD2 (5 bases each). The CDR3 length is 14 residues. Trimming took 3 bases from V and 2 from J, leaving 10 bases between them. Germline V gene data show CDR1 as SGHRS and CDR2 as YFSETQ. CDR3 amino acids: CASSSEGPTDTQYF. The CDR3 DNA reads TGCGCCAGCAGCTCCGAGGGACCCACAGATACGCAGTATTTT.

V gene TRBV4-1 combines with J gene TRBJ1-2; 8 positions agree with TRBD1. V dropped 1 base and J dropped 5; count of bases not matched to a gene: 6. The CDR3 covers 15 residues. Germline V gene data show CDR1 as MGHRA and CDR2 as YSYEKL. The CDR3 DNA follows: TGCGCCAGCAGCCAAGGACAGGGGACCCAATATGGCTACACCTTC. Residues: CASSQGQGTQYGYTF.

The chain recombines TRBV12-3 or TRBV12-4 with TRBJ1-5; the D is unclear. Trimming took off 6 bases at V and 7 bases at J, with 10 bases between the two ends. The CDR3 runs to 12 residues. CDR3 in amino acids: CASSLFKQPQHF. The DNA for the CDR3 is TGTGCCAGCAGCCTATTTAAGCAGCCCCAGCATTTT.

The chain links TRBV20-1 to TRBJ2-3; TRBD1 matches 7 bases. Germline lookup yields CDR1 DFQATT and CDR2 SNEGSKA (reference sequence). J was trimmed by 0 bases and V by 1 base; bases with no gene match: 7. The CDR3 covers 16 residues. The CDR3 DNA sequence: TGCAGTGCTAGAGCACAGGGGAGAATTAGCACAGATACGCAGTATTTT. It translates to CSARAQGRISTDTQYF.

This clonotype was found a few times. The chain carries TRBV5-1 and TRBJ2-5; D is undetermined. Trimming stripped 4 bases from V and 3 bases from J, with 13 bases between. The CDR3 sequence is 14 residues long. Germline assignment: CDR1 SGHRS and CDR2 YFSETQ. CDR3 residues: CASSPVDGKETQYF. The CDR3 nucleotides read TGCGCCAGCAGCCCAGTTGACGGAAAAGAGACCCAGTACTTC.

The V call is TRBV28, the J call TRBJ1-6; a weak D match, TRBD1 (6 bases). Germline lookup yields CDR1 MDHEN and CDR2 SYDVKM. Trimming shortened V by 7 bases and J by 1 base, and 14 bases separated the two germline ends. The CDR3 is 16 residues long. The CDR3 nucleotides read TGTGCCAGCACGGGGAACAGGGAGTCCTATAATTCACCCCTCCACTTT. Protein: CASTGNRESYNSPLHF.

This clonotype has just one count. The chain is built from TRBV7-9 and TRBJ1-2, with D possibly matching TRBD1 (5 bases). The germline CDR1 and CDR2 sequences are SEHNR and FQNEAQ (reference sequence). Trimming pared 2 bases from V and 12 bases from J, leaving 10 bases between. The CDR3 runs 11 residues. Here the CDR3 reads CASSLYGANTF. The CDR3 DNA reads as TGTGCCAGCAGCTTATACGGGGCGAACACCTTC.

To note about this clonotype: This may come from a read error, since a much larger clone is one base off. CDR3 loop: CASSSRELFF. DNA of the CDR3: TGTGCCAGCAGTTCCCGGGAGCTGTTTTTT. The chain uses TRBV12-3 or TRBV12-4 and TRBJ2-2; D is unclear. Trimming shortened V by 4 bases and J by 9 bases, and 3 bases separated the two germline ends. The CDR3 is 10 residues long.

The chain uses TRBV5-5 and TRBJ2-4; weak D call: TRBD1 (6 bases). The J call may be in error: the DNA end matches TRBJ2-7 better. This CDR3 spans 13 amino acids. Germline V CDR1 and CDR2: SGHKS, YYEKEE (reference sequence). The CDR3: CASSWTVGGEQYF. DNA of the CDR3: TGTGCCAGCAGCTGGACAGTGGGCGGCGAGCAGTACTTC.

The rearrangement joins TRBV20-1 to TRBJ2-3, with a weak D call TRBD2 (6 bases). The CDR3 contains 14 residues. V was cut by 5 bases and J by 4 bases, with 16 bases left in between. Germline CDR1 DFQATT, CDR2 SNEGSKA (reference sequence). For the CDR3, the DNA is TGCAGTGCTCCTCTAGCGATAGGAGCAGATACGCAGTATTTT. Its protein product is CSAPLAIGADTQYF.

CDR3 sequence reads: CAAVGGVDTDTQYF. Here the CDR3 DNA reads TGTGCCGCGGTGGGCGGGGTAGACACAGATACGCAGTATTTT. This chain uses TRBV7-9 with TRBJ2-3; the D gene is possibly TRBD2 (6 bases). V was cut by 11 bases and J by 2 bases, with 17 bases left in between. This CDR3 has 14 amino acids. CDR1 is SEHNR and CDR2 is FQNEAQ in the germline V gene (reference sequence).

J is TRBJ1-1 and V is TRBV18; no firm D call. The ends were cut back, 3 bases at V and 8 bases at J, with 13 bases in the middle. Germline CDR1 reads KGHSH; CDR2 reads LQKENI. The CDR3 totals 13 residues. CDR3 coding DNA: TGTGCCAGCTCACCGGGCGACGTTCCCGAAGCTTTCTTT. This encodes CASSPGDVPEAFF.

This clonotype has a count of ten or more. The V call is TRBV7-9, the J call TRBJ1-2; 7 bases are shared with TRBD1. V trimming: 5 bases; J trimming: 3 bases; junction bases outside the gene matches: 6. CDR3 length equals 14 residues. Germline CDR1 is SEHNR and CDR2 is FQNEAQ (reference sequence). CDR3 sequence (DNA): TGTGCCAGCAGCCTAGACAGGGTGCACTATGGCTACACCTTC. Protein: CASSLDRVHYGYTF.